This is a list of T cell receptor beta chains from one sample in a study of cytomegalovirus exposure and HLA in healthy donors. Here immunoSEQ multiplex PCR was the method, and the copy in TCRdb shows in-frame clones only, minus some. The data hold about 160,000 clones, with 82% observed a single time. Sequenced: PBMCs. These receptors all stem from a girl under 10 years old in good health and CMV-seropositive. Each CDR3 is given with its conserved first and last residue. A D gene is named only where the DNA matches it firmly. Rows may omit the clone size; those that give it use once, few, many or a size class.

v_gene,j_gene,abundance,d_gene,CDR3nt,CDR3aa
TRBV28,TRBJ1-4,-,-,TGTGCCAGCAGTTTTCACCAGTCCAATGAAAAACTGTTTTTT,CASSFHQSNEKLFF
TRBV27,TRBJ1-5,-,TRBD1,TGTGCCACCCGGACAGGGGGTGATCAGCCCCAGCATTTT,CATRTGGDQPQHF
TRBV5-1,TRBJ2-2,few,-,TGCGCCAGCAGCTTGGGAGCGAACACCGGGGAGCTGTTTTTT,CASSLGANTGELFF
TRBV20-1,TRBJ1-2,-,TRBD1,TGCAGCAAGGGACAGGGGTATGGCTACACCTTC,CSKGQGYGYTF
TRBV19,TRBJ2-1,-,-,TGTGCCAGTAGTATCAGTTACAGGGGGGGGTACAATGAGCAGTTCTTC,CASSISYRGGYNEQFF
TRBV7-3,TRBJ2-7,-,TRBD1,TGTGCCAGCAGCCAGGGACAGTCCTACGAGCAGTACTTC,CASSQGQSYEQYF
TRBV30,TRBJ2-2,few,-,-,CAWRRTGTFRHSLEPGSCFF
TRBV20-1,TRBJ2-5,-,-,TGCAGGGCCAGGGCGGAGGAGACCCAGTACTTC,CRARAEETQYF
TRBV6-4,TRBJ2-1,-,-,TGTGCCAGCAGTGAAGCGCACCTTTACAATGAGCAGTTCTTC,CASSEAHLYNEQFF
TRBV7-9,TRBJ2-2,-,-,TGTGCCAGCAGCCTTCTCACCTCTACCAACACCGGGGAGCTGTTTTTT,CASSLLTSTNTGELFF
TRBV4-1,TRBJ2-1,-,TRBD2,TGCGCCAGCAGCCTGATATGGACTAGCGCCCGCAATGAGCAGTTCTTC,CASSLIWTSARNEQFF
TRBV5-4,TRBJ2-5,-,TRBD1,TGTGCCAGCAGCGCACGGACAGGGGAGGAGACCCAGTACTTC,CASSARTGEETQYF
TRBV2,TRBJ2-7,once,TRBD2,TGTGCCAGCAGGTTAGGGACTAACTCCGAGCAGTACTTC,CASRLGTNSEQYF
TRBV14,TRBJ2-7,-,TRBD2,TGTGCCAGCCGGACTAGCGGGGGGAAGGAGTACTTC,CASRTSGGKEYF
TRBV2,TRBJ1-5,-,-,TGTGCCAGCATCCCCGGAGGGATCAATCAGCCCCAGCATTTT,CASIPGGINQPQHF
TRBV7-9,TRBJ2-2,few,TRBD2,TGTGCCAGCAGCACGACTAGCGGGAGGCCATCCGGGGAGCTGTTTTTT,CASSTTSGRPSGELFF
TRBV14,TRBJ2-7,-,TRBD2,TGTGCCAGCAGCCCGGGACTAGCTTTCGAGCAGTACTTC,CASSPGLAFEQYF
TRBV15,TRBJ2-1,few,TRBD1,TGTGCCACCAGCAGGCCTTCTTGGACAGGGGTAAACAATGAGCAGTTCTTC,CATSRPSWTGVNNEQFF
TRBV10-3,TRBJ2-7,-,TRBD1,TGTGCCATCAGTCCTACAGGGGTTGGACCTCCCTACGAGCAGTACTTC,CAISPTGVGPPYEQYF
TRBV5-8,TRBJ2-3,-,-,TGTGCCAGCAGCTTAGCGGATACGCAGTATTTT,CASSLADTQYF
TRBV21-1,TRBJ2-1,-,-,TGTGCCAGCGGGATTGACTGGGGCGGCTCCTACAATGAGCAGTTCTTC,CASGIDWGGSYNEQFF
TRBV9,TRBJ2-5,few,-,-,CASTSGQGRETQYF
TRBV29-1,TRBJ1-2,once,-,TGCAGCGTTTGGACATCTAACTATGGCTACACCTTC,CSVWTSNYGYTF
TRBV4-1,TRBJ1-1,-,TRBD1,TGCGCCAGCAGCCGAGGACAGGGGAACACTGAAGCTTTCTTT,CASSRGQGNTEAFF
TRBV5-1,TRBJ1-1,medium-sized,-,TGCGCCAGCAGCTTGGCAGGGAACACTGAAGCTTTCTTT,CASSLAGNTEAFF
TRBV19,TRBJ1-1,-,-,TGTGCCAGTAGTAGGGAGGGCACTGAAGCTTTCTTT,CASSREGTEAFF
TRBV5-1,TRBJ1-1,-,-,TGCGCCAGCAGCTTGGATTCACAGATTAACACTGAAGCTTTCTTT,CASSLDSQINTEAFF
TRBV7-9,TRBJ2-5,once,TRBD2,TGTGCCAGCAGCGGAGTAGCGGGAGGGCAAGAGACCCAGTACTTC,CASSGVAGGQETQYF
TRBV19,TRBJ2-1,few,TRBD2,TGTGCCAGTAGTAGCGGGAGGGCCTTGGATGAGCAGTTCTTC,CASSSGRALDEQFF
TRBV27,TRBJ1-1,-,-,TGTGCCAGCAGTTTTCTAGGCAGGGGCTCCGAAGCTTTCTTT,CASSFLGRGSEAFF
TRBV27,TRBJ2-1,-,-,TGTGCCAGCAGTGTCGGGACTCGCAATGAGCAGTTCTTC,CASSVGTRNEQFF
TRBV18,TRBJ2-2,once,TRBD2,TGTGCCAGCTCACCCATACTAGCGGGCTTTAACACCGGGGAGCTGTTTTTT,CASSPILAGFNTGELFF
TRBV5-1,TRBJ1-4,few,-,TGCGCCAGCAGCTGGGGGACGGGGAGGACTAATGAAAAACTGTTTTTT,CASSWGTGRTNEKLFF
TRBV7-8,TRBJ2-7,-,-,TGTGCCAGCAGCCGGAGGGGCGAGCAGTACTTC,CASSRRGEQYF
TRBV29-1,TRBJ2-4,few,-,TGCAGCGTTGTCCAGGTTTCAGAAAACATTCAGTACTTC,CSVVQVSENIQYF